This T cell receptor beta chain derives from a study of blood T cells in healthy people across ages. About this clonotype itself: The germline gene is not matched at one end of the junction; a read error may be the cause.

Total RNA, at least 5 micrograms per sample, came from PBMCs. A second PCR of 7 to 11 cycles used a sample-barcoded 5' primer and a J-beta primer mix. MiXCR was run by TCRdb on the 5' RACE reads, yielding one entry per CDR3 protein. The data contain under 2,000,000 distinct CDR3 sequences, around 50% of them singletons. Germline V gene data show CDR1 as SQVTM and CDR2 as ANQGSEA. CDR3 length equals 12 residues. V is TRBV29-1 and J is TRBJ1-1; no clear D. The receptor's source is a woman aged 35 to 49 in good health. The specimen was blood. The CDR3 DNA follows: TGCAGCGACAAATCCGTGAACGCTGAAGCTTTCTTT. As protein: CSDKSVNAEAFF.